This TCR beta chain was recovered during a study of T cell clonotyping in hematopoietic cell transplantation. Study-level findings and limits: At the given depth, recipient repertoires were over 97% de novo clonotypes. Without cell sorting, CD4 versus CD8 contributions remain unresolved. Higher Inverse Simpson Index values in graft donor and pretransplant recipient predicted broader posttransplant TCR diversity.

As for time point: recipient sample about 28 days before transplant, after cytoreduction. With respect to this clone: Antigen specificity is unknown.

The method was immunoSEQ multiplex PCR; TCRdb's version includes in-frame clones alone and lacks a portion of them. The repertoire holds about 50,000 clones, around 84% seen once, with roughly 6% in the top ten. This CDR3 comprises 14 residues. V lost 8 bases and J lost 3; bases outside the gene matches: 5. In germline, CDR1 is MNHNY, CDR2 SVGAGI (reference sequence). This TCR was sampled from a man in his sixties with biphenotypic leukemia. Some clones in this sample may be carry-over from other donors' samples. Here the sequenced sample was peripheral blood mononuclear cells, taken before stem cell transplant. The chain couples TRBV6-6 to TRBJ2-3; 10 nucleotides match TRBD2. The CDR3 loop reads CASGLAVLTDTQYF. For the CDR3, the DNA is TGTGCCAGCGGACTAGCGGTACTTACAGATACGCAGTATTTT.